Listed below are T cell receptor beta chains from one sample, sequenced in a study of CXCR3-negative and CXCR3-positive naive CD8 T cells. TCRdb derives one entry per CDR3 protein from the 5' RACE reads, leaving out DNA. This sample's clone table lists 50,000 or so distinct CDR3 sequences. The sequencing input was naive CXCR3+ CD8+ T cells from blood. The receptors shown here come from a human donor in good health. Some clones in this sample may be carry-over from other donors' samples. CDR3s include the opening cysteine and the closing phenylalanine or tryptophan. The order of the fields is V gene, J gene, clone size, CDR3 protein. Expanded clones are given a class, and other clones once, few, many or no size at all.

V: TRBV4-3; J: TRBJ2-3; size: NA; CDR3: CASSQVASGVIDTQYF
V: TRBV28; J: TRBJ1-1; size: NA; CDR3: CASSQTGPLEGTEAFF
V: TRBV25-1; J: TRBJ2-1; size: NA; CDR3: CASLKIGGNEQFF
V: TRBV20-1; J: TRBJ2-1; size: NA; CDR3: CSAMGLGTNEQFF
V: TRBV29-1; J: TRBJ2-3; size: NA; CDR3: CSVFAGGTDTQYF
V: TRBV6-5; J: TRBJ1-6; size: NA; CDR3: CAARREGGSPLHF
V: TRBV29-1; J: TRBJ2-3; size: NA; CDR3: CSVERGWFKDF
V: TRBV20-1; J: TRBJ2-3; size: NA; CDR3: CSAPTSGSTDTQYF
V: TRBV15; J: TRBJ2-7; size: NA; CDR3: CATSRNPLNQVAYEQYF
V: TRBV6-1; J: TRBJ1-5; size: NA; CDR3: CASESSGNQPQHF
V: TRBV6-5; J: TRBJ2-2; size: NA; CDR3: CASTADVAGELFF
V: TRBV3-1; J: TRBJ2-7; size: NA; CDR3: CASSHALLSYEQYF
V: TRBV29-1; J: TRBJ2-1; size: NA; CDR3: CSVEGAGLAGLREQFF
V: TRBV29-1; J: TRBJ2-2; size: NA; CDR3: CSVETGSAGTGELFF
V: TRBV3-1; J: TRBJ2-7; size: medium-sized; CDR3: CASSQEGGSYEQYF
V: TRBV7-2; J: TRBJ2-3; size: NA; CDR3: CASSAAGTSEDTQYF
V: TRBV11-3; J: TRBJ2-7; size: NA; CDR3: CASSPTGTESYEQYF
V: TRBV7-8; J: TRBJ2-1; size: NA; CDR3: CASSPTGGLVGTTYNEQFF
V: TRBV29-1; J: TRBJ2-6; size: NA; CDR3: CSAKGAAGANVLTF
V: TRBV2; J: TRBJ1-6; size: NA; CDR3: CASSESGGYSPLHF
V: TRBV6-6; J: TRBJ2-3; size: NA; CDR3: CASSPTQDLTDTQYF
V: TRBV6-2/TRBV6-3; J: TRBJ1-6; size: NA; CDR3: CASSYMEYNSPLHF
V: TRBV4-3; J: TRBJ2-1; size: NA; CDR3: CACSQGTAYNEQFF
V: TRBV27; J: TRBJ2-3; size: NA; CDR3: CASSLTRVADTQYF
V: TRBV11-2; J: TRBJ2-1; size: NA; CDR3: CASSLPPGLAQFF
V: TRBV4-1; J: TRBJ1-1; size: NA; CDR3: CASSQVLTGGSNTEAFF
V: TRBV7-3; J: TRBJ1-1; size: NA; CDR3: CASSPTGGNTEAFF
V: TRBV6-6; J: TRBJ2-1; size: NA; CDR3: CASSYTGTGYNEQFF
V: TRBV27; J: TRBJ2-5; size: NA; CDR3: CASSPPGGRQETQYF
V: TRBV20-1; J: TRBJ1-2; size: NA; CDR3: CSSQIKGKAYSYNYGYTF
V: TRBV14; J: TRBJ2-7; size: NA; CDR3: CASSPDRGLSYEQYF
V: TRBV29-1; J: TRBJ2-1; size: NA; CDR3: CSVEDLANEQFF
V: TRBV12-3/TRBV12-4; J: TRBJ2-5; size: NA; CDR3: CASGRGGRMQETQYF
V: TRBV7-3; J: TRBJ1-1; size: NA; CDR3: CASSTATEMNTEAFF
V: TRBV28; J: TRBJ2-7; size: NA; CDR3: CASPPPWTSSSYEQYF
V: TRBV29-1; J: TRBJ2-3; size: NA; CDR3: CSADPYATDTQYF
V: TRBV15; J: TRBJ2-3; size: NA; CDR3: CATSLELGDTQYF
V: TRBV4-3; J: TRBJ2-1; size: NA; CDR3: CASSQDETPEQFF
V: TRBV6-5; J: TRBJ1-5; size: NA; CDR3: CASSYSRAPNQPQHF
V: TRBV11-2; J: TRBJ2-7; size: NA; CDR3: CASSFWQLPSYEQYF
V: TRBV15; J: TRBJ2-1; size: NA; CDR3: CATSSPTGLQYNEQFF
V: TRBV29-1; J: TRBJ2-2; size: NA; CDR3: CSVHDGFTGELFF